This T cell receptor beta chain was obtained from a study of T-cell memory formation after mild COVID-19. Points from the study as a whole: Clones contracting over day 15 to 85 were CD4/CD8 balanced, with later expanders leaning CD4+.

MiXCR, applied by TCRdb to the 5' RACE reads, yields one record per CDR3 protein. The table includes roughly 310,000 distinct CDR3 sequences, around a sixth detected once. A few counts support this clonotype. Its target is unknown. This CDR3 has 14 amino acids. V shed 4 bases and J shed 7 bases, with 14 bases lying between them. Germline V gives CDR1 LGHDT, CDR2 YNNKEL (reference sequence). This chain joins TRBV3-1 and TRBJ1-5; possibly TRBD1 for D (5 bases). The clonotype was recovered from a man aged 18 to 30 who had mild COVID-19 (a few samples of this study predate the infection). Cell type and time point are not known. The source material was PBMCs or a T cell subset sorted from them (not recorded which). The CDR3 DNA sequence: TGTGCCAGCAGCCTCTCCGGAGGGGAACAGCCCCAGCATTTT. It yields the protein CASSLSGGEQPQHF.